Following are 11 T cell receptor beta chains from one sample sequenced in a study of blood T cell repertoires in COVID-19. Clones were read by immunoSEQ multiplex PCR, and TCRdb kept only the in-frame ones, dropping some. This table holds about 200,000 clones, around nine tenths found once. The specimen sequenced was peripheral blood. Receptors originate from a man between 18 and 29 years old with active or convalescent COVID-19.

CDR3 protein: CASSLAVRGQGYNEQFF. DNA of the CDR3: TGTGCCAGCAGCTTAGCGGTTAGGGGCCAGGGCTACAATGAGCAGTTCTTC. The J gene is TRBJ2-1, the V gene TRBV7-6, with D possibly TRBD1 on 5 matching bases. V was shortened by 0 bases and J by 3 bases, with 15 bases between the two germline ends. The CDR3 is made up of 17 amino acids. Germline CDR1 SGHVS, CDR2 FNYEAQ.

The chain employs TRBV23-1 and TRBJ2-7, with 8 bases aligning to TRBD2. TRBV23-1 qualifies as an ORF whose function is uncertain. This CDR3 has 18 amino acids. With 2 bases clipped from V and 2 bases from J, the junction kept 14 bases outside the gene matches. This CDR3 is CASSQGPRSGGETYEQYF. The CDR3 DNA is TGCGCCAGCAGTCAAGGACCGCGATCGGGAGGGGAGACCTACGAGCAGTACTTC.

The sample holds one count of this clone. V is TRBV6-5 and J is TRBJ1-3; 8 bases agree with TRBD1. The CDR3 extends over 15 amino acids. CDR1 is MNHEY and CDR2 is SVGAGI in the germline V gene. Trimming cost V 5 bases and J 4 bases; bases outside gene matches: 7. The DNA for the CDR3 is TGTGCCAGCAGTCAGGGGGCTCTAGGGGGAAACACCATATATTTT. Protein product: CASSQGALGGNTIYF.

The rearrangement uses TRBV5-6 and TRBJ1-2; no clear D gene. CDR1 is SGHDT, CDR2 YYEEEE, per germline. V was pared by 4 bases and J by 9 bases, with 25 bases between. The CDR3 covers 16 residues. CDR3 loop: CASSPSEGGPARSYTF. For the CDR3, the DNA is TGTGCCAGCAGCCCTAGTGAGGGAGGCCCGGCTAGGAGCTACACCTTC.

V and J are TRBV6-2 or TRBV6-3 and TRBJ1-2; D is perhaps TRBD1 (5 bases). This CDR3 comprises 17 residues. CDR1 MNHEY and CDR2 SVGEGT come from the germline V gene. V was cut by 0 bases and J by 7 bases, with 21 bases left in between. The CDR3 coding sequence is TGTGCCAGCAGTTACTCTCCCGGGAGGGGCAGGTGGAGTGGCTACACCTTC. This sequence encodes CASSYSPGRGRWSGYTF.

The J gene is TRBJ1-1, the V gene TRBV6-2 or TRBV6-3, with 8 bases fitting TRBD1. CDR3 length: 13 amino acids. From germline, CDR1 is MNHEY and CDR2 SVGEGT. Losses at the gene ends were 5 bases for V and 5 bases for J; bases not matched to a gene: 4. CDR3 in DNA: TGTGCCAGCAGTACAGGGGGGGGGACTGAAGCTTTCTTT. Translating gives CASSTGGGTEAFF.

This chain links TRBV6-2 or TRBV6-3 with TRBJ1-5; 8 nucleotides line up with TRBD1. CDR1 MNHEY and CDR2 SVGEGT come from the germline V gene. This CDR3 has 19 residues. With 3 bases clipped from V and 4 bases from J, the junction kept 17 bases outside the gene matches. The CDR3 spells CASSYFGRGLPLLNQPQHF. DNA of the CDR3: TGTGCCAGCAGTTATTTCGGCAGGGGGCTACCCCTTCTGAATCAGCCCCAGCATTTT.

This chain joins TRBV7-2 and TRBJ1-2; 8 bases align to TRBD1. Per the germline V gene, CDR1 is SGHTA and CDR2 is FQGNSA. CDR3 length equals 15 residues. V was pared by 4 bases and J by 3 bases, with 7 bases of the junction left unmatched. The CDR3 here is CASSSTGGVYYGYTF. The CDR3 DNA reads TGTGCCAGCAGCTCCACAGGGGGGGTATACTATGGCTACACCTTC. Filled out from reference TRBV7-2 and TRBJ1-2, the complete variable domain reads GAGVSQSPSNKVTEKGKDVELRCDPISGHTALYWYRQSLGQGLEFLIYFQGNSAPDKSGLPSDRFSAERTGGSVSTLTIQRTQQEDSAVYLCASSSTGGVYYGYTFGSGTRLTVV.

Only one count was recorded for this clone. V is TRBV28 and J is TRBJ1-1, with 7 positions matching TRBD1. Germline CDR1 MDHEN, CDR2 SYDVKM. With 11 bases clipped from V and 11 bases from J, the junction kept 14 bases outside the gene matches. The CDR3 contains 12 residues. CDR3 nucleotides: TGTGCCGCAATAGGGGGCGCGGGGTGGGCTTTCTTT. Its translation is CAAIGGAGWAFF.

This chain links TRBV19 with TRBJ2-5; 8 bases line up with TRBD1. The V gene's germline CDR1 is LNHDA and CDR2 SQIVND (reference sequence). The CDR3 is 17 residues long. Losses at the gene ends were 5 bases for V and 5 bases for J; bases not matched to a gene: 16. The CDR3 protein is CASSWPPRQGLEETQYF. CDR3 sequence (DNA): TGTGCCAGTAGTTGGCCTCCCCGACAGGGGCTGGAGGAGACCCAGTACTTC.

As to this clone: One end of the junction varies from germline; a read error may be responsible. The CDR3 coding sequence is TGTGCCAGCAGTTTGGCTGGTATAGACTTGGTCTTC. Translation gives CASSLAGIDLVF. The J gene is TRBJ2-1, the V gene TRBV12-3 or TRBV12-4; D is unclear. CDR3 size: 12 residues.